These 12 T cell receptor beta chains were all obtained from the same sample, sequenced in a study of sequential checkpoint blockade in melanoma. Treatment denoted: randomized to nivolumab then ipilimumab (arm A) or the reverse (arm B). Using immunoSEQ multiplex PCR, the repertoire was profiled, and TCRdb retains in-frame clones only, with some absent. The table shows 3,000 or so clones, with around 18% occurring only once. The specimen comprised tumor tissue (inferred from file names), sampled from a patient given nivolumab and ipilimumab in sequence. The source is a human donor with melanoma.

The chain joins TRBV19 to TRBJ1-5; D is uncertain. Germline CDR1 LNHDA, CDR2 SQIVND (reference sequence). The CDR3 totals 15 residues. V lost 7 bases and J 0 bases, leaving 13 bases between the germline ends. CDR3 bases: TGTGCCAGTAATTGGGCCCTCCTTAGCAATCAGCCCCAGCATTTT. Translation gives CASNWALLSNQPQHF.

This clone showed up just once. The rearrangement uses TRBV10-2 and TRBJ1-1; D gene unclear. There are 17 residues in the CDR3. Germline CDR1 is WSHSY and CDR2 is SAAADI. V was trimmed by 6 bases and J by 0 bases, leaving 20 bases between them. The DNA of the CDR3 is TGCGCCAGCAGGCAACAGACCATCTATCGCATGAACACTGAAGCTTTCTTT. Translating gives CASRQQTIYRMNTEAFF.

The chain recombines TRBV28 with TRBJ2-1; 9 nucleotides match TRBD2. With 2 bases clipped from V and 10 bases from J, the junction kept 9 bases outside the gene matches. Germline CDR1 is MDHEN and CDR2 is SYDVKM. There are 15 residues in the CDR3. The CDR3 is CASSLVAGAPREQFF. Written as DNA, the CDR3 is TGTGCCAGCAGTTTAGTAGCGGGGGCCCCCCGAGAGCAGTTCTTC.

The chain couples TRBV6-8 to TRBJ1-5; D is ambiguous. CDR3 size: 13 residues. Germline CDR1 MNHGY, CDR2 SAAAGT. The V gene lost 10 bases and the J gene lost 0 bases, with 10 bases spanning the gap. Here the CDR3 DNA reads TGTGCCACCCGACGGGATAGCAATCAGCCCCAGCATTTT. Translated: CATRRDSNQPQHF.

This clone was recorded many times. The V gene is TRBV4-1, the J gene TRBJ1-1; 11 bases fit TRBD1. Germline values: CDR1 MGHRA, CDR2 YSYEKL. The CDR3 runs to 19 residues. The ends lost 1 base at V and 10 bases at J; junction bases unmatched: 20. DNA of the CDR3: TGCGCCAGCAGCCAAGTTAATTTAGGACTGGACAGGGGGCGGGACGGAGCTTTCTTT. Its translation: CASSQVNLGLDRGRDGAFF.

This rearrangement joins TRBV5-1 to TRBJ1-1; 9 positions match TRBD1. The CDR3 has 15 amino acids. The germline CDR1 and CDR2 sequences are SGHRS and YFSETQ. The trim removed 4 bases at V and 1 base at J, leaving 5 bases unmatched. The CDR3 DNA sequence: TGCGCCAGCAGCGTGTGGGGACAGGGGAACACTGAAGCTTTCTTT. This gives the protein CASSVWGQGNTEAFF.

The rearrangement uses TRBV6-8 and TRBJ2-1; a possible D gene is TRBD2 (6 bases). This CDR3 contains 12 residues. Trimming removed 5 bases at V and 9 bases at J, with 11 bases between. Germline lookup yields CDR1 MNHGY and CDR2 SAAAGT. The CDR3 DNA reads as TGTGCCAGCAGTACCGGGCGGGGTGAGCAGTTCTTC. This sequence encodes CASSTGRGEQFF.

In its sample, this clone was seen many times. The V and J genes are TRBV11-3 and TRBJ2-6; D call uncertain. Germline assignment: CDR1 SGHNT and CDR2 YENEEA. The CDR3 is made up of 16 amino acids. V was pared by 2 bases and J by 4 bases, with 12 bases between. CDR3 sequence: CASSLILGLGANVLTF. The CDR3 DNA sequence: TGTGCCAGCAGCTTAATCCTGGGTTTGGGGGCCAACGTCCTGACTTTC.

V is TRBV18 and J is TRBJ2-2; D gene unclear. V gave up 3 bases and J gave up 1 base, with 6 bases separating them. This CDR3 is built from 14 residues. Looked up from germline, CDR1 is KGHSH and CDR2 is LQKENI. The CDR3 loop reads CASSPNRNTGELFF. In DNA form, the CDR3 reads TGTGCCAGCTCACCCAACAGGAACACCGGGGAGCTGTTTTTT.

This clone was found a few times. The genes are TRBV7-1 and TRBJ2-1; maybe TRBD1 (6 bases). TRBV7-1 is designated an ORF whose function remains uncertain. The V end was cut by 4 bases, the J end by 10 bases, with 14 bases between. CDR3 length: 13 residues. CDR3 in DNA: TGTGCCAGCAGCTTAGGTCAGGGGTGGGAGCAGTTCTTC. This sequence encodes CASSLGQGWEQFF.

This clone was seen ten or more times. The chain uses TRBV11-3 and TRBJ2-7, with D tentatively TRBD1 (6 bases). With 1 base removed from V and 0 bases from J, the gap between germline ends came to 7 bases. Germline V gene sequence: CDR1 SGHNT, CDR2 YENEEA. This CDR3 has 14 residues. CDR3 in amino acids: CASSLGTVSYEQYF. CDR3 nucleotide sequence: TGTGCCAGCAGCTTAGGGACAGTCTCCTACGAGCAGTACTTC.

In its sample, this clone is medium-sized. This chain joins TRBV11-3 and TRBJ2-7, with 13 nucleotides matching TRBD2. V gave up 5 bases and J gave up 6 bases; unmatched junction bases: 7. The CDR3 has 15 residues. Germline V gene lookup returns CDR1 SGHNT and CDR2 YENEEA. The CDR3 here is CASSPQLAGGFEQYF. The CDR3 region has the DNA TGTGCCAGCAGCCCCCAACTAGCGGGGGGGTTCGAGCAGTACTTC.